These 5 T cell receptor beta chains were all obtained from the same sample, sequenced in a study of blood T cell repertoires in COVID-19. The data were produced by immunoSEQ multiplex PCR, yet TCRdb's version contains in-frame clones alone and is incomplete. The sample holds 180,000 or so clones, 89% seen once. The material sequenced was peripheral blood. Receptor source: a man in his forties with acute or convalescent COVID-19.

The V and J genes are TRBV6-4 and TRBJ2-3; 7 positions agree with TRBD1. Germline V gene lookup returns CDR1 MRHNA and CDR2 SNTAGT. V lost 0 bases and J lost 6; bases outside the gene matches: 0. CDR3 length: 13 amino acids. The CDR3 protein is CASSDSDRDTQYF. The CDR3 DNA reads as TGTGCCAGCAGTGACTCGGACAGGGATACGCAGTATTTT.

This rearrangement joins TRBV28 to TRBJ2-2, with 8 positions matching TRBD2. The CDR3 contains 15 residues. V dropped 2 bases and J dropped 6; count of bases not matched to a gene: 5. Germline V CDR1 and CDR2: MDHEN, SYDVKM. The CDR3 region is CASSLAGGYAGELFF. The CDR3 DNA reads as TGTGCCAGCAGTTTAGCGGGGGGATATGCCGGGGAGCTGTTTTTT.

The chain joins TRBV3-1 (or the pseudogene TRBV3-2) to TRBJ1-1; TRBD1 is a possible D gene (6 bases). Germline CDR1 reads LGHDT; CDR2 reads YNNKEL (reference sequence). The germline V and J ends were trimmed by 5 bases and 0 bases, with 13 bases remaining between them. The CDR3 contains 15 residues. This CDR3 is CASSYTGPMNTEAFF. In DNA form, the CDR3 reads TGTGCCAGCAGCTATACAGGGCCCATGAACACTGAAGCTTTCTTT.

V is TRBV5-1 and J is TRBJ2-3, with D unresolved. This CDR3 region has 14 residues. The V end was cut by 0 bases, the J end by 6 bases, with 11 bases between. Germline CDR1 reads SGHRS; CDR2 reads YFSETQ. The chain's CDR3 is CASSLASVGDTQYF. The CDR3 DNA reads TGCGCCAGCAGCTTGGCCTCCGTCGGGGATACGCAGTATTTT. The full variable domain, with the rest looked up from reference TRBV5-1 and TRBJ2-3, is KAGVTQTPRYLIKTRGQQVTLSCSPISGHRSVSWYQQTPGQGLQFLFEYFSETQRNKGNFPGRFSGRQFSNSRSEMNVSTLELGDSALYLCASSLASVGDTQYFGPGTRLTVL.

The V gene is TRBV7-3, the J gene TRBJ1-1; TRBD1 matches 8 bases. This CDR3 has 13 amino acids. V lost 5 bases, J lost 5 bases, and 4 bases stayed unmatched. The V gene's germline CDR1 is SGHTA and CDR2 FQGTGA. The CDR3 DNA is TGTGCCAGCAGCGGACAGGGAGGGACTGAAGCTTTCTTT. Its translation: CASSGQGGTEAFF.